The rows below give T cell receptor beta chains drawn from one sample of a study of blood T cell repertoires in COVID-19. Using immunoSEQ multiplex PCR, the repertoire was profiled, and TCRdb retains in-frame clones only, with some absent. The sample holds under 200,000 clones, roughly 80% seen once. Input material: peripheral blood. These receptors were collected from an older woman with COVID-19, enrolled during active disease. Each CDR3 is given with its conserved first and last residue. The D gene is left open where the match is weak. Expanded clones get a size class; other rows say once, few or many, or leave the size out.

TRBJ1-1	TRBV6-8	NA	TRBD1	TGTGCCAGCAGTTACTACCGACAGGGGGCAGGGCCTCCCACTGAAGCTTTCTTT	CASSYYRQGAGPPTEAFF
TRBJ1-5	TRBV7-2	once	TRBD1	TGTGCCAGCAGCTTTTGGACAGGGGGATATCAGCCCCAGCATTTT	CASSFWTGGYQPQHF
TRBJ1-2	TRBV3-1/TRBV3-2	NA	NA	TGTGCCAGCAGCCAAGAAGTGTCGGGAGGCTACACCTTC	CASSQEVSGGYTF
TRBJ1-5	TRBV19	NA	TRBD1	TGTGCCAGTAGTAGGGTACAGGGGAGAGAGCCCCAGCATTTT	CASSRVQGREPQHF
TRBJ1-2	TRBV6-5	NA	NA	TGTGCCAGCAGAGTGGACGGGGGAGGGTATGGCTACACCTTC	CASRVDGGGYGYTF
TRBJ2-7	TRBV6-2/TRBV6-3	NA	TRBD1	TGTGCCAGCAGTGGCCTGGGGACAGGGGCCTCCTACGAGCAGTACTTC	CASSGLGTGASYEQYF
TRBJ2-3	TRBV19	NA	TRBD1	TGTGCCAGTAGGAGGACAGGGGGCACAGATACGCAGTATTTT	CASRRTGGTDTQYF
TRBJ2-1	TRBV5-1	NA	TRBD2	TGCGCCACCGGACTAGCGGGAGGATCCTACAATGAGCAGTTCTTC	CATGLAGGSYNEQFF
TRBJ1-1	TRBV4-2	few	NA	TGTGCCAGCAGCCAAGATAACAGCATGAACACTGAAGCTTTCTTT	CASSQDNSMNTEAFF
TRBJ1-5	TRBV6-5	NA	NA	TGTGCCAGCAGTCCCAGGGAAGTAAGTCAGCCCCAGCATTTT	CASSPREVSQPQHF
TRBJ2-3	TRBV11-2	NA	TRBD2	TGTGCCAGCAGCTTAGGATTCCGGACTAGCGGGAGGCGGGGAGATACGCAGTATTTT	CASSLGFRTSGRRGDTQYF
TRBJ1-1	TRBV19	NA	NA	TGTGCCAGTAGTATTTCTCGGGGGACTGAAGCTTTCTTT	CASSISRGTEAFF
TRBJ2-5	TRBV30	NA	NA	TGTGCCTGGAGTGTACGGCAAGAGACCCAGTACTTC	CAWSVRQETQYF
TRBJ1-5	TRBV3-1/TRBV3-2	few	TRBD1	TGTGCCAGCAGCCAAGCCCGGACAGGGGGCTTTCAGCCCCAGCATTTT	CASSQARTGGFQPQHF
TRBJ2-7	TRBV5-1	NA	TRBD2	TGCGCCAGCAGCTCGACGGGGGGGCGGATCTCCTACGAGCAGTACTTC	CASSSTGGRISYEQYF
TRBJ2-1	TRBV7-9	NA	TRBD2	TGTGCCAGCAGCTTCCCCCTCCGACTAGCGGGGGTTAGGAGTGAGCAGTTCTTC	CASSFPLRLAGVRSEQFF
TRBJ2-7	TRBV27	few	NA	TGTGCCAGCAGCACCCGAGCAGGGCGAATCTACGAGCAGTACTTC	CASSTRAGRIYEQYF
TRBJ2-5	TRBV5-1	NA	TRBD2	TGCGCCAGCACCCGGCTGCTAGCGGGAGTTCAAGAGACCCAGTACTTC	CASTRLLAGVQETQYF
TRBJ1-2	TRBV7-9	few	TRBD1	TGTGCCAGCAGCCCCGAAGGACAGGGAAGTAACTATGGCTACACCTTC	CASSPEGQGSNYGYTF
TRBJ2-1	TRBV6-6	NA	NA	TGTGCCAGCTGGGGCCCCGCCAGAAATGAGCAGTTCTTC	CASWGPARNEQFF
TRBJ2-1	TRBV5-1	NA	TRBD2	TGCGCCAGCAGCTTGGAAGTGGTTGCTAGCGGGAGATCCAATGAGCAGTTCTTC	CASSLEVVASGRSNEQFF
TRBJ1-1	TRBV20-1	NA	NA	TGCAGTGCTAGAGATCAATATGGCGCTTTCTTT	CSARDQYGAFF
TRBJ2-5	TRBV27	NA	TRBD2	TGTGCCAGCAGTTTAAGCGGGGGGGCGGTTGAGACCCAGTACTTC	CASSLSGGAVETQYF
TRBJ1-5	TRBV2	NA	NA	TGTGCCAGCAGCCCCACAGGCGGCGGCAATCAGCCCCAGCATTTT	CASSPTGGGNQPQHF
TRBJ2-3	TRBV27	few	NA	TGTGCCAGCAGTGGCACCGGGGTGACTAGCACAGATACGCAGTATTTT	CASSGTGVTSTDTQYF
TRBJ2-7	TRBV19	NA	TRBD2	TGTGCCAGTAGTATACCGGTGGCGGGAGTTCCCTACGAGCAGTACTTC	CASSIPVAGVPYEQYF
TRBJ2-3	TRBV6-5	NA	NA	TGTGCCAGCAGCGGGGTGCAACTTAGCACAGATACGCAGTATTTT	CASSGVQLSTDTQYF
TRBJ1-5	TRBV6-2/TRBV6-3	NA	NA	TGTGCCAGCAGTACCAGGGGACGGGGCAATCAGCCCCAGCATTTT	CASSTRGRGNQPQHF
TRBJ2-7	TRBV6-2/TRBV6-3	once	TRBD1	TGTGCCAGCAGTTACTCCTCCGACAGGGGCCTCCCCTACGAGCAGTACTTC	CASSYSSDRGLPYEQYF
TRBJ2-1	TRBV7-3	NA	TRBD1	TGTGCCAGCAGTTTAAGGGGGCAGGGGGCAAATGAGCAGTTCTTC	CASSLRGQGANEQFF
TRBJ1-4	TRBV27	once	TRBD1	TGTGCCAGCAGTTCCGACAGGGGGCGGGTTACTAATGAAAAACTGTTTTTT	CASSSDRGRVTNEKLFF
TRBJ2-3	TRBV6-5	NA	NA	TGTGCCAGCAGTTATATACAGACCACAGATACGCAGTATTTT	CASSYIQTTDTQYF
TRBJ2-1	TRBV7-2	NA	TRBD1	TGTGCCAGCAGCTTTCAGACAGGGGGCCCGCCCTACAATGAGCAGTTCTTC	CASSFQTGGPPYNEQFF
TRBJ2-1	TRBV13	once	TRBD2	TGTGCCAGCAGCTTTGTGGCTAGCGGTTCCTACAATGAGCAGTTCTTC	CASSFVASGSYNEQFF
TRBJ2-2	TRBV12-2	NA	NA	TGTGCAAGTCGCTTAGTTCGGGCCGGGGACAGGGGGCTGAGCACCGGGGAGCTGTTTTTT	CASRLVRAGDRGLSTGELFF
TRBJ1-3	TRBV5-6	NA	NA	TGTGCCAGCCTTCGGGGGATAGCGGCTGGAAACACCATATATTTT	CASLRGIAAGNTIYF
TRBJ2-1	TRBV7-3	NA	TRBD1	TGTGCCAGCAGCACTATGACCGGGACAGGGGGCGGTGAGCAGTTCTTC	CASSTMTGTGGGEQFF
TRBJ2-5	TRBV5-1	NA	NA	TGCGCCAGCAGCTTGACAGCTGGGGAGACCCAGTACTTC	CASSLTAGETQYF
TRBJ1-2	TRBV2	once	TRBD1	TGTGCCAGCAGTAGGACAGGGATGGACTATGGCTACACCTTC	CASSRTGMDYGYTF
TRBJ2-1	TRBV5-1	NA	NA	TGCGCCAGCAGCTTGGGAGGCAATGAGCAGTTCTTC	CASSLGGNEQFF
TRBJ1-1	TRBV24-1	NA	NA	TGTGCCACCAGTGATTTGGGGCAGGACACTGAAGCTTTCTTT	CATSDLGQDTEAFF